These T cell receptor beta chains were read from a single sample in a study of T cell responses to AZD1222 COVID-19 vaccine. Profiling relied on immunoSEQ multiplex PCR, and the TCRdb table lists in-frame clones only, not all of them. The table includes 200,000 or so clones, 85% to 95% detected once. This specimen consisted of peripheral blood, obtained on day 0 of AZD1222 vaccination. The receptors were sampled from an adult in good health. The CDR3 runs from the conserved cysteine through the conserved F or W. The order of the fields is V gene, D gene, clone size, J gene, CDR3 DNA, CDR3 protein. D genes are given only for firm matches. Where a row states a size, it is once, few, many or the class of an expanded clone; other rows omit it.

>TRBV27|.|.|TRBJ2-3
TGTGCCAGCAGCCGTAAAATCGGGACTGTCGACACAGATACGCAGTATTTT
CASSRKIGTVDTDTQYF
>TRBV28|TRBD2|once|TRBJ2-2
TGTGCCAGCAGGGTGACTAGCGGGAGTGTTGTGAACACCGGGGAGCTGTTTTTT
CASRVTSGSVVNTGELFF
>TRBV28|TRBD2|.|TRBJ2-1
TGTGCCAGCAGTGGCTCCGGGAGGGAACATGAGCAGTTCTTC
CASSGSGREHEQFF
>TRBV7-9|TRBD1|.|TRBJ1-5
TGTGCCAGCGGTACAGGGGATAGCAATCAGCCCCAGCATTTT
CASGTGDSNQPQHF
>TRBV9|TRBD2|.|TRBJ2-4
TGTGCCAGCAGCGCCCACCTGGCGGGAGGGGACAAAAACATTCAGTACTTC
CASSAHLAGGDKNIQYF
>TRBV7-8|.|once|TRBJ2-1
TGTGCCAGCAGCTTAGGAGTGTCCTTTAACAATGAGCAGTTCTTC
CASSLGVSFNNEQFF
>TRBV29-1|.|many|TRBJ2-7
TGCAGCGTGGGACGGAGCTCCTACGAGCAGTACTTC
CSVGRSSYEQYF
>TRBV27|.|.|TRBJ2-7
TGTGCCAGCAGTTTATACGAGCAGTACTTC
CASSLYEQYF
>TRBV7-2|.|.|TRBJ1-5
TGTGCCAGCAGCTGGGTCGCTACAGGGCCTCAGCCCCAGCATTTT
CASSWVATGPQPQHF
>TRBV28|.|once|TRBJ2-1
TGTGCCACCTCGTCCACGGGAGCGGTCAATGAGCAGTTCTTC
CATSSTGAVNEQFF
>TRBV19|.|.|TRBJ1-2
TGTGCCAGTAGTCAATTAAGGCCCCCCCGCCTCGGCTACACCTTC
CASSQLRPPRLGYTF
>TRBV7-3|.|.|TRBJ2-3
TGTGCCAGCAGCGAGGTGGGGTCCACAGATACGCAGTATTTT
CASSEVGSTDTQYF
>TRBV3-1/TRBV3-2|TRBD2|.|TRBJ2-3
TGTGCCAGCCAGGTGGGGGGGTACACAGATACGCAGTATTTT
CASQVGGYTDTQYF
>TRBV5-8|.|.|TRBJ2-3
TGTGCCAGCAGCTTGGAAGTACAGGTCACAGATACGCAGTATTTT
CASSLEVQVTDTQYF
>TRBV7-9|TRBD1|few|TRBJ2-7
TGTGCCAGCAGCTGGCCGGGACAGGGGGCGGGTGAGCAGTACTTC
CASSWPGQGAGEQYF
>TRBV23-1|TRBD1|.|TRBJ2-5
TGCGCCAGCAGTCAATGTGGTGACAGGGGCCAAGAGACCCAGTACTTC
CASSQCGDRGQETQYF
>TRBV2|TRBD2|.|TRBJ2-2
TGTGCCAGCACCTCTAGCGGAGAGAACACCGGGGAGCTGTTTTTT
CASTSSGENTGELFF
>TRBV29-1|.|.|TRBJ1-1
TGCAGCGTTGAACCCCGGGACCGGACTGAAGCTTTCTTT
CSVEPRDRTEAFF
>TRBV11-2|TRBD2|.|TRBJ2-7
TGTGCCAGCAGCTTAGCGGGAGGGCTATGGAACGAGCAGTACTTC
CASSLAGGLWNEQYF
>TRBV6-5|.|.|TRBJ2-7
TGTGCCAGCAGAAATCAGGGGACCTACGAGCAGTACTTC
CASRNQGTYEQYF
>TRBV12-3/TRBV12-4|TRBD2|.|TRBJ2-1
TGTGCCAGCAGGGCGGGGGGGTTTGAGTTCTTC
CASRAGGFEFF
>TRBV7-2|TRBD1|.|TRBJ1-3
TGTGCCAGCAGCCAGGGGGCTGGAAACACCATATATTTT
CASSQGAGNTIYF
>TRBV5-1|TRBD2|.|TRBJ2-2
TGCGCCAGCAGCATGACTAGCGGGAACACCGGGGAGCTGTTTTTT
CASSMTSGNTGELFF
>TRBV19|TRBD1|.|TRBJ1-3
TGTGCCAGTAGTACCTACCCGGGACAGGGCGATATTACTGGAAACACCATATATTTT
CASSTYPGQGDITGNTIYF
>TRBV28|.|.|TRBJ2-7
TGTGCCAGCAGTTTACGGGACGGCCACTACGAGCAGTACTTC
CASSLRDGHYEQYF
>TRBV27|TRBD1|.|TRBJ1-2
TGTGCCAGCAGTGCGTTGACAGGGGGCGCAGAAGGCTACACCTTC
CASSALTGGAEGYTF
>TRBV21-1|.|once|TRBJ1-1
TGTGCCAGCAGCAAAGACGCAGAGAACACTGAAGCTTTCTTT
CASSKDAENTEAFF
>TRBV19|TRBD1|.|TRBJ1-1
TGTGCCAGTAGTAAACAAACCGGGACAGGGATAACTGAAGCTTTCTTT
CASSKQTGTGITEAFF
>TRBV6-5|TRBD1|.|TRBJ2-4
TGTGCCAGCAGTTACTCCGACAGGGAACGGAACATTCAGTACTTC
CASSYSDRERNIQYF
>TRBV5-1|TRBD2|.|TRBJ2-1
TGCGCCAGCAGCTCGACTAGCGGGAGGCCCAATGAGCAGTTCTTC
CASSSTSGRPNEQFF
>TRBV4-2|TRBD1|.|TRBJ1-2
TGTGCCAGCAGCGAGATGACAGGGTATGGCTACACCTTC
CASSEMTGYGYTF
>TRBV5-4|.|few|TRBJ1-1
TGTGCCAGCAGCATACAGGGAAAGGGCACTGAAGCTTTCTTT
CASSIQGKGTEAFF
>TRBV28|.|.|TRBJ1-1
TGTGCCAGCAGTCCTCGGGTGACTGAAGCTTTCTTT
CASSPRVTEAFF
>TRBV21-1|.|.|TRBJ2-2
TGTGCCAGCAGGCCGACTAGCGGGAGGGTAAACACCGGGGAGCTGTTTTTT
CASRPTSGRVNTGELFF
>TRBV5-1|.|.|TRBJ1-5
TGCGCCAGCAGCTTGGCCGGCAGTAGCAATCAGCCCCAGCATTTT
CASSLAGSSNQPQHF
>TRBV5-4|.|.|TRBJ2-7
TGTGCCAGCAGCTTGGCGAGGAGGGGGCGCTCCGCGCAGTACTTC
CASSLARRGRSAQYF
>TRBV5-4|TRBD1|.|TRBJ1-6
TGTGCCAGCAGCTTGGGGGGACAGACTAATTCACCCCTCCACTTT
CASSLGGQTNSPLHF
>TRBV7-9|TRBD1|.|TRBJ1-1
TGTGCCAGCAGCTGGGACAGGGCTTCGACTGAAGCTTTCTTT
CASSWDRASTEAFF
>TRBV5-1|.|.|TRBJ1-2
TGCGCCAGCAGCTTTGGGGCAGGGGTTGACTATGGCTACACCTTC
CASSFGAGVDYGYTF
>TRBV4-1|TRBD1|.|TRBJ2-7
TGCGCCAGCAGCCATGGACAGGGCTACGAGCAGTACTTC
CASSHGQGYEQYF
>TRBV19|.|.|TRBJ1-2
TGTGCCAGTAATGACGGGAAAAACTATGGCTACACCTTC
CASNDGKNYGYTF
>TRBV7-2|.|.|TRBJ1-2
TGTGCCAGCAGCTTGTCGAGCCAGGGGCAACTAGGCTACACCTTC
CASSLSSQGQLGYTF
>TRBV5-1|TRBD2|.|TRBJ2-7
TGCGCCAGCAGCTTGGGAGGGAGCGGGGAGAACTACGAGCAGTACTTC
CASSLGGSGENYEQYF